This T cell receptor beta chain originates from a study of shared clonotypes between healthy human individuals. Overall study results and limits: Several donors held about 5% of naive CD4 clonotypes in common.

Turning to this clone: What it binds is not known.

Method: immunoSEQ multiplex PCR; TCRdb's copy keeps in-frame clones and lacks some. The sample consists of a few million clones, 90% to 95% of them appearing once. Trimming removed 6 bases at V and 0 bases at J, with 14 bases between. Germline V gene sequence: CDR1 ENHRY, CDR2 SYGVKD. CDR3 length: 16 amino acids. Sequencing was carried out using naive CD4+ T cells sorted from blood. Subset specified: CD45RA+ positively selected. This receptor was identified in a man between 18 and 29 years old in good health. J is TRBJ2-2 and V is TRBV10-3, with D hard to call. The CDR3 reads CAIREAFFANTGELFF. CDR3 coding DNA: TGTGCCATCAGGGAAGCGTTCTTCGCGAACACCGGGGAGCTGTTTTTT.